These 12 T cell receptor beta chains share one sample of origin, sequenced in a study of CD8 T cells in ankylosing spondylitis. Findings and caveats of the study: A TCR beta motif of under ten highly homologous variants seemed to mark ankylosing spondylitis blood.

TCRdb fed the 5' RACE reads into MiXCR, producing one record per CDR3 protein. The sample includes about 540,000 distinct CDR3 sequences, about 13% of them seen just once. For these receptors, no antigen is known. Sequenced: blood, either unsorted or a sorted T cell fraction (not recorded which). Every receptor here comes from a male donor with ankylosing spondylitis.

At least ten counts were recorded for this clonotype. The chain joins TRBV10-2 to TRBJ2-1; D perhaps matches TRBD1 (5 bases). The CDR3 is 13 amino acids. CDR1 and CDR2 (germline): WSHSY, SAAADI. The V and J ends lost 7 bases and 8 bases respectively, with 15 bases between them. The CDR3: CASKNQGTDEQFF. As DNA, the CDR3 is TGCGCCAGCAAAAATCAGGGTACCGATGAGCAGTTCTTC.

V gene TRBV20-1 combines with J gene TRBJ2-1; 10 bases are a match to TRBD2. This CDR3 spans 15 amino acids. J was trimmed by 4 bases and V by 3 bases; bases with no gene match: 6. Germline lookup yields CDR1 DFQATT and CDR2 SNEGSKA (reference sequence). In DNA, the CDR3 is TGCAGTGCTAGGGCTAGCGGGAGAAAGTACAATGAGCAGTTCTTC. It is translated as CSARASGRKYNEQFF.

This clonotype was counted a few times. J is TRBJ1-1 and V is TRBV5-1; 8 positions agree with TRBD1. The J segment lost 4 bases and the V segment lost 6 bases, leaving 5 bases of the junction unmatched. Germline V gene lookup returns CDR1 SGHRS and CDR2 YFSETQ. CDR3 length: 13 amino acids. The CDR3 sequence: CASKIDRGTEAFF. CDR3 nucleotides: TGCGCCAGCAAGATTGACAGGGGCACTGAAGCTTTCTTT.

The chain joins TRBV24-1 to TRBJ1-5; D ambiguous. Trimming cost V 5 bases and J 2 bases, with 6 bases left between them. The CDR3 covers 13 residues. CDR1 and CDR2 (germline): KGHDR, SFDVKD. The CDR3 loop reads CATSARGNQPQHF. In nucleotides, the CDR3 is TGTGCCACCAGTGCAAGAGGCAATCAGCCCCAGCATTTT.

This clonotype was observed many times. CDR3 DNA sequence: TGTGCCAGCAGCGCCCAGGGACAGTTTAAGAGTCTCCCATTGAACACTGAAGCTTTCTTT. Protein: CASSAQGQFKSLPLNTEAFF. The J gene is TRBJ1-1, the V gene TRBV7-8, with 7 nucleotides matching TRBD1. The ends lost 5 bases at V and 0 bases at J; junction bases unmatched: 21. The CDR3 consists of 20 residues. Germline V gene sequence: CDR1 SGHVS, CDR2 FQNEAQ.

This clonotype was found a few times. V usage is TRBV20-1 and J usage is TRBJ1-1; D uncertain. The ends were cut back, 8 bases at V and 3 bases at J, with 19 bases in the middle. This CDR3 spans 14 amino acids. Germline loops: CDR1 DFQATT, CDR2 SNEGSKA (reference sequence). CDR3 amino acids: CSPYWGLRHTEAFF. CDR3 bases: TGCAGTCCTTACTGGGGATTAAGGCACACTGAAGCTTTCTTT.

This clonotype has only a few counts. The chain links TRBV5-1 to TRBJ2-2; D perhaps matches TRBD2 (6 bases). The ends were cut back, 3 bases at V and 3 bases at J, with 15 bases in the middle. The germline CDR1 and CDR2 sequences are SGHRS and YFSETQ. The CDR3 extends over 16 amino acids. CDR3 nucleotide sequence: TGCGCCAGCAGCTGGGGTGCGGGAACTCACACCGGGGAGCTGTTTTTT. Translating gives CASSWGAGTHTGELFF.

This clonotype was picked up many times. The gene calls are TRBV20-1 and TRBJ1-2; a weak D match, TRBD1 (6 bases). Germline assignment: CDR1 DFQATT and CDR2 SNEGSKA (reference sequence). This CDR3 spans 14 amino acids. Trimming removed 3 bases at V and 7 bases at J, with 18 bases between. CDR3: CSASQGMGQIGYTF. In DNA form, the CDR3 reads TGCAGTGCTAGCCAGGGGATGGGGCAAATTGGCTACACCTTC.

The rearrangement joins TRBV20-1 to TRBJ1-1, with D possibly matching TRBD1 (5 bases). The V and J ends lost 5 bases and 0 bases respectively, with 10 bases between them. The CDR3 consists of 13 residues. Germline assignment: CDR1 DFQATT and CDR2 SNEGSKA (reference sequence). The CDR3 nucleotides read TGCAGTGCTGAAGCAGGGTTGAACACTGAAGCTTTCTTT. Its protein is CSAEAGLNTEAFF.

This clonotype has only a few counts. The chain uses TRBV5-1 and TRBJ2-5; D possibly corresponds to TRBD2 (6 bases). V dropped 4 bases and J dropped 7 bases, with 14 bases sitting between them. Germline V gene data show CDR1 as SGHRS and CDR2 as YFSETQ. This CDR3 has 13 residues. CDR3 in amino acids: CASSLGRIGTQYF. The CDR3 nucleotides are TGCGCCAGCAGCCTCGGGAGAATCGGGACCCAGTACTTC.

V is TRBV18 and J is TRBJ2-7; D might be TRBD1 (6 bases). The CDR3 runs to 15 residues. The germline CDR1 and CDR2 sequences are KGHSH and LQKENI. Trimming removed 5 bases from V and 0 bases from J, with 14 bases in between. CDR3: CASSIGTPSSYEQYF. The CDR3 region has the DNA TGTGCCAGCTCAATCGGGACACCAAGCTCCTACGAGCAGTACTTC.

This clonotype has ten or more counts. The chain employs TRBV12-3 or TRBV12-4 and TRBJ2-6; D may match TRBD1 or TRBD2 (5 bases each). The V end was cut by 4 bases, the J end by 0 bases, with 7 bases between. The CDR3 has 15 residues. This CDR3 reads CASSSRGSGANVLTF. CDR3 bases: TGTGCCAGCAGTTCGAGGGGCTCTGGGGCCAACGTCCTGACTTTC.